The 32 T cell receptor beta chains below come from one sample, sequenced in a study of T cell repertoires in cytomegalovirus infection. TCRdb fed the reads into MiXCR, producing one record per CDR3 protein. Altogether nearly 650,000 distinct CDR3 sequences are present, approximately 25% being singletons, with the ten largest covering 6.5% to 10%. Sequenced material: CD8+ T cells from PBMCs. The receptors derive from a human donor in good health (CMV status not recorded). Some clones in this sample may be carry-over from other donors' samples.

This clonotype was detected many times. The rearrangement uses TRBV19 and TRBJ1-1, with no clear D. The CDR3 contains 13 residues. Germline V gives CDR1 LNHDA, CDR2 SQIVND (reference sequence). Trimming removed 7 bases at V and 8 bases at J, with 17 bases between. CDR3 sequence (DNA): TGTGCCAGTAAGGAGGCCGGATTGGGCGAAGCTTTCTTT. Protein product: CASKEAGLGEAFF.

This clonotype is a singleton in its sample. The chain carries TRBV7-9 and TRBJ2-5; tentatively, D is TRBD1 or TRBD2 (5 bases each). The CDR3 length is 13 residues. The germline V gene encodes CDR1 SEHNR and CDR2 FQNEAQ (reference sequence). Trimming took 4 bases from V and 5 from J, leaving 11 bases between them. The CDR3 spells CASSSSWGETQYF. The CDR3 DNA is TGTGCCAGCAGCTCGTCCTGGGGGGAGACCCAGTACTTC.

The chain couples TRBV10-3 to TRBJ2-5; 12 nucleotides line up with TRBD2. Unmatched junction bases numbered 4, after V lost 2 bases and J lost 0 bases. The CDR3 totals 17 residues. Germline lookup yields CDR1 ENHRY and CDR2 SYGVKD. The CDR3 here is CAISEASGGEYQETQYF. The CDR3 bases are TGTGCCATCAGTGAGGCTAGCGGGGGGGAGTACCAAGAGACCCAGTACTTC.

In the case of this clonotype: Possible read error: a much larger clone is one base away. The genes are TRBV6-2 or TRBV6-3 and TRBJ2-5; D is undetermined. This CDR3 region has 14 residues. CDR1 and CDR2 from the germline V gene are MNHEY and SVGEGT. CDR3 amino acids: CTSSLRTWAETQYF. CDR3 nucleotide sequence: TGTACCAGCAGCCTCAGGACGTGGGCGGAGACCCAGTACTTC.

This clonotype has more than one count but fewer than ten. The chain uses TRBV10-2 and TRBJ1-2; no reliable D call. The CDR3 length is 18 residues. V was clipped by 3 bases and J by 0 bases, with 20 bases between them. Germline CDR1 is WSHSY and CDR2 is SAAADI. The DNA for the CDR3 is TGCGCCAGCAGTGAAAGGGTGGGCAGTCCTCTACCTAACTATGGCTACACCTTC. Protein product: CASSERVGSPLPNYGYTF.

Regarding this clonotype: This clone may be a read error of a much larger clone one base away. The CDR3 region has the DNA TGTGCCAGCAGTTACTCGAGTGACAATTCTGAGCAGTTCTTC. This gives the protein CASSYSSDNSEQFF. This chain uses TRBV6-5 with TRBJ2-1; D is undetermined. This CDR3 has 14 residues. With 0 bases removed from V and 9 bases from J, the gap between germline ends came to 12 bases. CDR1 and CDR2 from the germline V gene are MNHEY and SVGAGI.

The chain uses TRBV25-1 and TRBJ2-7, with D perhaps matching TRBD2 (6 bases). V gave up 1 base and J gave up 5 bases, with 9 bases separating them. This CDR3 region has 13 residues. The V gene's germline CDR1 is MGHDK and CDR2 SYGVNS. The CDR3 spells CASSEFPGDEQYF. The CDR3, as DNA: TGTGCCAGCAGTGAATTTCCGGGGGACGAGCAGTACTTC.

This clonotype has at least ten counts. In DNA, the CDR3 is TGTGCCAGCCTGGCCGCGTCCTACAATGAGCAGTTCTTC. Amino acid sequence: CASLAASYNEQFF. V is TRBV7-9 and J is TRBJ2-1; D remains ambiguous. CDR3 size: 13 residues. The germline V gene encodes CDR1 SEHNR and CDR2 FQNEAQ (reference sequence). The V and J ends lost 8 bases and 1 base respectively, with 9 bases between them.

The CDR3 loop reads CASSLGVVSNQPQHF. CDR3 in DNA: TGTGCCAGCAGCCTAGGGGTCGTGAGCAATCAGCCCCAGCATTTT. The chain uses TRBV28 and TRBJ1-5; a weak D match, TRBD1 (5 bases). Germline CDR1 reads MDHEN; CDR2 reads SYDVKM. The V end was cut by 6 bases, the J end by 1 base, with 13 bases between. This CDR3 contains 15 residues.

This clonotype was detected a few times. The rearrangement joins TRBV2 to TRBJ2-7; maybe TRBD2 (5 bases). Germline CDR1 and CDR2: SNHLY and FYNNEI. The CDR3 has 14 residues. Trimming removed 0 bases from V and 0 bases from J, with 6 bases in between. The CDR3 sequence: CASSEARVSYEQYV. CDR3 bases: TGTGCCAGCAGTGAAGCGCGGGTCTCCTACGAGCAGTACGTC.

The J gene is TRBJ2-5, the V gene TRBV12-3 or TRBV12-4; no definite D call. CDR3 length: 13 amino acids. V lost 5 bases and J lost 1, with 8 bases in between. Written as DNA, the CDR3 is TGTGCCAGCAGTCCGGACGGCCAAGAGACCCAGTACTTC. Residues: CASSPDGQETQYF.

The chain links TRBV29-1 to TRBJ2-2; TRBD1 or TRBD2 may be the D gene (5 bases each). Trimming removed 5 bases from V and 0 bases from J, with 10 bases in between. Germline V gene sequence: CDR1 SQVTM, CDR2 ANQGSEA. This CDR3 has 14 amino acids. CDR3 in DNA: TGCAGCGTTACTGGGGACCCGAACACCGGGGAGCTGTTTTTT. The encoded protein is CSVTGDPNTGELFF.

This clonotype has a handful of counts. The chain is built from TRBV15 and TRBJ1-5; the match to TRBD1 covers 8 bases. This CDR3 region has 17 residues. With 4 bases clipped from V and 7 bases from J, the junction kept 15 bases outside the gene matches. Germline CDR1 LNHNV, CDR2 YYDKDF (reference sequence). CDR3 sequence: CATSTVTLSGGGQPQHF. In DNA, the CDR3 is TGTGCCACCAGCACAGTCACCCTTTCAGGGGGCGGGCAGCCCCAGCATTTT.

This clonotype turned up a few times. The chain combines TRBV20-1 with TRBJ1-5, with D hard to call. The V and J ends lost 2 bases and 7 bases respectively, with 9 bases between them. Germline V gives CDR1 DFQATT, CDR2 SNEGSKA (reference sequence). The CDR3 consists of 12 residues. Written as DNA, the CDR3 is TGCAGTGCTAGATTCTTAGGACAGCCCCAGCATTTT. It is translated as CSARFLGQPQHF.

The chain employs TRBV2 and TRBJ2-3; a weak D match, TRBD2 (6 bases). The CDR3 totals 13 residues. Per the germline V gene, CDR1 is SNHLY and CDR2 is FYNNEI. The germline V and J ends were trimmed by 8 bases and 3 bases, with 12 bases remaining between them. CDR3 protein: CASVRGGTDTQYF. The CDR3 DNA follows: TGTGCCAGCGTCCGGGGAGGTACAGATACGCAGTATTTT.

The rearrangement links TRBV7-8 to TRBJ2-7, with D unresolved. CDR1 SGHVS and CDR2 FQNEAQ come from the germline V gene. The CDR3 loop spans 14 amino acids. V lost 5 bases and J 2 bases, leaving 13 bases between the germline ends. CDR3 DNA: TGTGCCAGCAGCCCTCAACAGAACACCTACGAGCAGTACTTC. Amino acids: CASSPQQNTYEQYF.

This clonotype was seen at least ten times. V gene TRBV7-9 combines with J gene TRBJ2-1; D gene uncertain. CDR1 and CDR2 from the germline V gene are SEHNR and FQNEAQ (reference sequence). CDR3 length equals 14 residues. V lost 3 bases and J 5 bases, leaving 11 bases between the germline ends. As DNA, the CDR3 is TGTGCCAGCAGCTTTAAGGTCGGTCACAATGAGCAGTTCTTC. It yields the protein CASSFKVGHNEQFF.

The J gene is TRBJ2-2, the V gene TRBV5-5; D possibly corresponds to TRBD1 (6 bases). The CDR3 consists of 15 residues. Germline lookup yields CDR1 SGHKS and CDR2 YYEKEE (reference sequence). Trimming cost V 4 bases and J 10 bases, with 20 bases left between them. CDR3 sequence reads: CASSTRDTQGPELFF. CDR3 DNA: TGTGCCAGCAGCACTCGGGACACTCAAGGGCCGGAGCTGTTTTTT.

This clonotype was found a few times. This chain connects TRBV7-9 to TRBJ1-1; the D is unclear. This CDR3 region has 13 residues. The ends were cut back, 4 bases at V and 5 bases at J, with 11 bases in the middle. Germline V gives CDR1 SEHNR, CDR2 FQNEAQ (reference sequence). CDR3 in amino acids: CASSYDTGTEAFF. The CDR3 coding sequence is TGTGCCAGCAGCTACGACACCGGGACTGAAGCTTTCTTT.

V gene TRBV4-3 combines with J gene TRBJ2-2; tentatively, D is TRBD2 (6 bases). Germline V gene lookup returns CDR1 LGHNA and CDR2 YSLEER. The V gene lost 3 bases and the J gene lost 3 bases, with 14 bases spanning the gap. CDR3 length equals 16 residues. CDR3 in DNA: TGCGCCAGCAGCCAGAAAATGCGGGGCGACACCGGGGAGCTGTTTTTT. This sequence encodes CASSQKMRGDTGELFF.

V usage is TRBV6-6 and J usage is TRBJ2-1, with TRBD1 matching over 7 bases. Germline trimming cut 7 bases from V and 9 bases from J; bases unmatched to any gene: 9. This CDR3 is 13 amino acids long. Germline CDR1 is MNHNY and CDR2 is SVGAGI (reference sequence). The chain's CDR3 is CASTRRRQGEQFF. In nucleotides, the CDR3 is TGTGCCAGCACGAGACGAAGACAGGGTGAGCAGTTCTTC.

The chain is built from TRBV6-6 and TRBJ2-7, with D uncertain. CDR1 and CDR2 (germline): MNHNY, SVGAGI (reference sequence). The CDR3 spans 15 residues. Trimming took 5 bases from V and 0 from J, leaving 14 bases between them. DNA for the CDR3: TGTGCCAGCAGTGATCCCAACATTAGCTCCTACGAGCAGTACGTC. Translated, it gives CASSDPNISSYEQYV.

This chain connects TRBV20-1 to TRBJ2-1; D may be TRBD1 (5 bases). The germline CDR1 and CDR2 sequences are DFQATT and SNEGSKA (reference sequence). Between the trimmed V and J ends, which lost 0 bases and 6 bases, there was a span of 9 bases. This CDR3 is built from 13 residues. The CDR3 region has the DNA TGCAGTGCTAGAGACTCGACAGTCAATGAGCAGTTCTTC. Amino acids: CSARDSTVNEQFF.

This clonotype has more than one count but fewer than ten. The V gene is TRBV20-1, the J gene TRBJ1-5, with 8 positions matching TRBD1. V lost 4 bases, J lost 0 bases, and 11 bases stayed unmatched. The CDR3 contains 17 residues. The germline V gene has CDR1 DFQATT and CDR2 SNEGSKA (reference sequence). This CDR3 is CSAKGGTGVYSNQPQHF. The CDR3 coding sequence is TGCAGTGCTAAGGGCGGGACAGGTGTATATAGCAATCAGCCCCAGCATTTT.

This clonotype has just a few counts. The chain employs TRBV19 and TRBJ2-1; D is possibly TRBD2 (6 bases). V was clipped by 5 bases and J by 3 bases, with 14 bases between them. Germline CDR1 reads LNHDA; CDR2 reads SQIVND (reference sequence). CDR3 length: 15 amino acids. The CDR3 loop is CASSPGGTLYNEQFF. DNA of the CDR3: TGTGCCAGTAGTCCAGGAGGGACCCTCTACAATGAGCAGTTCTTC. Looking up the rest from reference TRBV19 and TRBJ2-1 gives the full variable domain: DGGITQSPKYLFRKEGQNVTLSCEQNLNHDAMYWYRQDPGQGLRLIYYSQIVNDFQKGDIAEGYSVSREKKESFPLTVTSAQKNPTAFYLCASSPGGTLYNEQFFGPGTRLTVL.

This chain uses TRBV29-1 with TRBJ2-1; TRBD2 might be the D (6 bases). CDR3 length: 15 amino acids. Per germline, CDR1 SQVTM and CDR2 ANQGSEA. The germline V and J ends were trimmed by 1 base and 4 bases, with 14 bases remaining between them. This chain's CDR3 is CSVEGWRGLYNEQFF. The DNA of the CDR3 is TGCAGCGTTGAAGGGTGGAGGGGTTTGTACAATGAGCAGTTCTTC.

This clonotype occurred a few times. J is TRBJ1-1 and V is TRBV29-1; the match to TRBD1 covers 7 bases. V dropped 4 bases and J dropped 0; count of bases not matched to a gene: 11. Germline V gene lookup returns CDR1 SQVTM and CDR2 ANQGSEA. This CDR3 has 16 residues. Written as DNA, the CDR3 is TGCAGCGTTGGGGGCCCCGGGACAGAGATGAACACTGAAGCTTTCTTT. Protein sequence: CSVGGPGTEMNTEAFF.

CDR3: CSAGGTSSYNEQFF. The CDR3 DNA reads TGCAGCGCGGGAGGGACTAGCTCCTACAATGAGCAGTTCTTC. The V gene is TRBV29-1, the J gene TRBJ2-1; 8 positions match TRBD2. The length of the CDR3 is 14 residues. Germline values: CDR1 SQVTM, CDR2 ANQGSEA. Trimming removed 7 bases from V and 0 bases from J; junction bases left unmatched: 5.

The genes are TRBV7-8 and TRBJ2-2, with 8 bases identical to TRBD1. The germline V gene encodes CDR1 SGHVS and CDR2 FQNEAQ. The ends lost 4 bases at V and 7 bases at J; junction bases unmatched: 8. The CDR3 is 15 amino acids. CDR3 region: CASSWTQGAGGELFF. The CDR3 DNA follows: TGTGCCAGCAGCTGGACTCAGGGGGCGGGCGGGGAGCTGTTTTTT.

This clonotype was counted at least ten times. The chain recombines TRBV7-2 with TRBJ2-5; 7 bases are shared with TRBD1. J lost 5 bases, V lost 2 bases, and 5 bases had no gene match. Germline loops: CDR1 SGHTA, CDR2 FQGNSA. The CDR3 is 14 residues long. The CDR3 DNA reads as TGTGCCAGCAGCTTACTAGGGGGCGGGGAGACCCAGTACTTC. Its protein is CASSLLGGGETQYF. Drawing the rest from reference TRBV7-2 and TRBJ2-5, the complete variable domain is GAGVSQSPSNKVTEKGKDVELRCDPISGHTALYWYRQSLGQGLEFLIYFQGNSAPDKSGLPSDRFSAERTGGSVSTLTIQRTQQEDSAVYLCASSLLGGGETQYFGPGTRLLVL.

This clonotype came up a few times. This chain uses TRBV20-1 with TRBJ1-1, with D unclear. CDR3 length: 16 residues. V lost 2 bases and J 6 bases, leaving 22 bases between the germline ends. From germline, CDR1 is DFQATT and CDR2 SNEGSKA (reference sequence). DNA for the CDR3: TGCAGTGCTAGAATATGGAACACCCCTTCTGGAGCTGAAGCTTTCTTT. Translating it yields CSARIWNTPSGAEAFF.

This clonotype was seen at least ten times. The chain employs TRBV12-3 or TRBV12-4 and TRBJ1-5, with unresolved D. V was clipped by 4 bases and J by 6 bases, with 13 bases between them. The length of the CDR3 is 14 residues. In nucleotides, the CDR3 is TGTGCCAGCAGTTCTAGCGAGGGCGGTCAGCCCCAGCATTTT. Its translation is CASSSSEGGQPQHF.